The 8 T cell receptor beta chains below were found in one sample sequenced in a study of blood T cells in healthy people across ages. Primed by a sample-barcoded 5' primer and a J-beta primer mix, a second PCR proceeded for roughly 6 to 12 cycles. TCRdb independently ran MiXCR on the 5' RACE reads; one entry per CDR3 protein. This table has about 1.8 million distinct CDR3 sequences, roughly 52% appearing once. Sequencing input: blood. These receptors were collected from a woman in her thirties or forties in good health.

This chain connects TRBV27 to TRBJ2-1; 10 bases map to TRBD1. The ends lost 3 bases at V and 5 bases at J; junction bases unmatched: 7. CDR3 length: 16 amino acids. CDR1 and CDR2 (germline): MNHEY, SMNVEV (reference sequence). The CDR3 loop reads CASSLRPGQGNNEQFF. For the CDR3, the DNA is TGTGCCAGCAGTTTGAGACCGGGACAGGGGAACAATGAGCAGTTCTTC.

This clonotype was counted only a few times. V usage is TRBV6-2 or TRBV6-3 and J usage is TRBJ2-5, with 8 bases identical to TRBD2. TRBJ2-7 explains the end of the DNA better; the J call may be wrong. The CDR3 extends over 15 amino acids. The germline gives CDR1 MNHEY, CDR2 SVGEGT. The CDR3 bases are TGTGCCAGCAGTTCCGCGGGCGGGGGGACCTACGAGCAGTACTTC. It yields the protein CASSSAGGGTYEQYF.

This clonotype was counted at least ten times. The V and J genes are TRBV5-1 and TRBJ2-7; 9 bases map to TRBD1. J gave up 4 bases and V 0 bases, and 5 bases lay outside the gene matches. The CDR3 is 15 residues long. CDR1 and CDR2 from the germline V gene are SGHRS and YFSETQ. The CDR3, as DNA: TGCGCCAGCAGCTTGGCCACAGGACAGGGGTACGAGCAGTACTTC. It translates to CASSLATGQGYEQYF.

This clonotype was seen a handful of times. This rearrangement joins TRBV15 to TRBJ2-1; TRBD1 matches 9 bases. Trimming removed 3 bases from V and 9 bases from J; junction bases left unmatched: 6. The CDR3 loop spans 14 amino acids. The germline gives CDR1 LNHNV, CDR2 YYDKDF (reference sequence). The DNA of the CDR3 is TGTGCCACCAGCAGGGACAGGGGATCTGGTGAGCAGTTCTTC. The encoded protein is CATSRDRGSGEQFF. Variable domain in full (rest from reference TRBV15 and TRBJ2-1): DAMVIQNPRYQVTQFGKPVTLSCSQTLNHNVMYWYQQKSSQAPKLLFHYYDKDFNNEADTPDNFQSRRPNTSFCFLDIRSPGLGDTAMYLCATSRDRGSGEQFFGPGTRLTVL.

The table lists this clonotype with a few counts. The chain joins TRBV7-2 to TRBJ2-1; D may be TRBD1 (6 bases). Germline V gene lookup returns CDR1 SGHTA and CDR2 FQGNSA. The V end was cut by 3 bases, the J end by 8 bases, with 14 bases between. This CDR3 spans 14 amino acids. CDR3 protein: CASSLPGQIYEQFF. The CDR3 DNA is TGTGCCAGCAGCTTGCCTGGACAGATCTATGAGCAGTTCTTC.

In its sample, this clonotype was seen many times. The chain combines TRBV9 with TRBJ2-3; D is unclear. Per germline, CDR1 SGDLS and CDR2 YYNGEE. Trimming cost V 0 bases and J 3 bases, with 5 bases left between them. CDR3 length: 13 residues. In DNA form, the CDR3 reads TGTGCCAGCAGCGTAGCTACGACAGATACGCAGTATTTT. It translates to CASSVATTDTQYF.

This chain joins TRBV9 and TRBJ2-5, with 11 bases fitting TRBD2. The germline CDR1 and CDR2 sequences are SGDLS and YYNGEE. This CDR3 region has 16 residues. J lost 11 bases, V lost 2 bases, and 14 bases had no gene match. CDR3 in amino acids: CASSVPASGGWNEQYF. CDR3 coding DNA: TGTGCCAGCAGCGTCCCAGCTAGCGGGGGGTGGAATGAGCAGTACTTC.

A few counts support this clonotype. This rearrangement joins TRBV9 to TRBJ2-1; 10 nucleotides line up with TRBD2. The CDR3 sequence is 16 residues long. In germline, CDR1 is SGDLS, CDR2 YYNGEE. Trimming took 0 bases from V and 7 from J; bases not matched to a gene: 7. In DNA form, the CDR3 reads TGTGCCAGCAGCGTAGGGCTAGCGGGGGTAGGTAATGAGCAGTTCTTC. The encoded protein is CASSVGLAGVGNEQFF.